The 9 T cell receptor beta chains listed next were all sequenced from one sample in a study of blood T cell repertoires in COVID-19. The repertoire was sequenced with immunoSEQ multiplex PCR; TCRdb's copy has only in-frame clones and lacks some. The sample records about 180,000 clones, 80% to 90% being singletons. Sequencing was performed on PBMCs or T cells enriched from blood (not recorded which). The receptor source for this set is a woman under 30 who had recovered from COVID-19.

V usage is TRBV5-1 and J usage is TRBJ2-2, with 7 bases matching TRBD2. Germline V gene sequence: CDR1 SGHRS, CDR2 YFSETQ. The ends lost 0 bases at V and 5 bases at J; junction bases unmatched: 7. This CDR3 comprises 16 residues. The DNA for the CDR3 is TGCGCCAGCAGCTTGGAGACCGGGGAGGGAACCGGGGAGCTGTTTTTT. As protein: CASSLETGEGTGELFF.

V usage is TRBV7-2 and J usage is TRBJ1-2; possible D gene TRBD1, 5 bases. Deletions cut 6 bases from V and 4 bases from J, with 15 bases between. The V gene's germline CDR1 is SGHTA and CDR2 FQGNSA. This CDR3 region has 14 residues. The CDR3 coding sequence is TGTGCCAGCAGTGTCAGGGCTTACGGCTATGGCTACACCTTC. Translation: CASSVRAYGYGYTF.

In its sample, this clone was seen once. This sequence joins TRBV5-6 and TRBJ2-7, with TRBD1 matching 7 bases. This CDR3 is 14 amino acids long. The germline V gene has CDR1 SGHDT and CDR2 YYEEEE. J was trimmed by 2 bases and V by 2 bases; bases with no gene match: 4. Written as DNA, the CDR3 is TGTGCCAGCAGCTTAACCCAGGGGGCCTACGAGCAGTACTTC. Translation: CASSLTQGAYEQYF.

This clone was counted a few times. The V call is TRBV9, the J call TRBJ2-2; 8 nucleotides match TRBD2. V lost 0 bases and J lost 2; bases outside the gene matches: 3. Per germline, CDR1 SGDLS and CDR2 YYNGEE. The CDR3 is 16 residues long. The CDR3 nucleotides read TGTGCCAGCAGCGTAGCTAGCGGGTACAACACCGGGGAGCTGTTTTTT. It translates to CASSVASGYNTGELFF.

The genes are TRBV6-5 and TRBJ2-7; no reliable D call. The CDR3 contains 16 residues. CDR1 is MNHEY and CDR2 is SVGAGI in the germline V gene. V was pared by 4 bases and J by 4 bases, with 20 bases between. The CDR3, as DNA: TGTGCCAGCAGTTCATCGAGGCGCGTCCGCTTGTACGAGCAGTACTTC. Protein sequence: CASSSSRRVRLYEQYF.

The rearrangement links TRBV20-1 to TRBJ2-3, with a tentative D call TRBD1 (6 bases). In germline, CDR1 is DFQATT, CDR2 SNEGSKA (reference sequence). The CDR3 covers 15 residues. The ends were cut back, 3 bases at V and 4 bases at J, with 17 bases in the middle. The CDR3 spells CSASKTGFRADTQYF. The CDR3 DNA follows: TGCAGTGCTAGTAAAACAGGGTTTAGAGCAGATACGCAGTATTTT.

The genes are TRBV25-1 and TRBJ1-5, with 9 nucleotides matching TRBD1. The germline V gene encodes CDR1 MGHDK and CDR2 SYGVNS. The V and J ends lost 4 bases and 0 bases, in that order; junction bases with no gene match: 1. The CDR3 spans 15 residues. In nucleotides, the CDR3 is TGTGCCAGCAGTGGGACAGGGGATAGCAATCAGCCCCAGCATTTT. This sequence encodes CASSGTGDSNQPQHF.

This sequence joins TRBV19 and TRBJ2-7; the D gene is possibly TRBD2 (6 bases). The CDR3 contains 17 residues. Trimming removed 5 bases at V and 5 bases at J, with 25 bases between. The germline V gene has CDR1 LNHDA and CDR2 SQIVND (reference sequence). CDR3 coding DNA: TGTGCCAGTAGTCTCCTTCCCTTCGGGGTGGAGGGGCACGAGCAGTACTTC. Protein product: CASSLLPFGVEGHEQYF.

The chain employs TRBV19 and TRBJ2-3; D may be TRBD1 (5 bases). CDR3 length equals 14 residues. Germline lookup yields CDR1 LNHDA and CDR2 SQIVND (reference sequence). Trimming left V 7 bases short and J 4 bases short, with 15 bases between. CDR3: CASTPVGAADTQYF. The CDR3, as DNA: TGTGCCAGTACCCCGGTTGGGGCGGCAGATACGCAGTATTTT.